This T cell receptor beta chain was captured in a study of blood T cell repertoires in COVID-19. Study-level information: Researchers got acute and convalescent COVID-19 samples from the United States, Italy and Spain. Sample material is recorded as cDNA or gDNA derived from T cells, B-cell-depleted T cells, or PBMCs.

Original processing methods: The assay estimated nucleated cells by amplifying reference gene primers. The table came from immunoSEQ multiplex PCR; TCRdb's copy has only in-frame clones and leaves some out. V and J calls and clone size follow that table, whereas D and trimming were derived from the DNA. The repertoire holds roughly 100,000 clones, with approximately 90% as singletons. The germline CDR1 and CDR2 sequences are DFQATT and SNEGSKA (reference sequence). CDR3 size: 11 residues. Trimming cost V 5 bases and J 6 bases, with 11 bases left between them. This clonotype was obtained from a man in his forties or fifties in a cohort sampled during active COVID-19. This sequence joins TRBV20-1 and TRBJ2-7, with D maybe TRBD1 (6 bases). Material: peripheral blood. CDR3 DNA sequence: TGCAGTGCTGAACAGGGCCCCGAGCAGTACGTC. Its translation: CSAEQGPEQYV.